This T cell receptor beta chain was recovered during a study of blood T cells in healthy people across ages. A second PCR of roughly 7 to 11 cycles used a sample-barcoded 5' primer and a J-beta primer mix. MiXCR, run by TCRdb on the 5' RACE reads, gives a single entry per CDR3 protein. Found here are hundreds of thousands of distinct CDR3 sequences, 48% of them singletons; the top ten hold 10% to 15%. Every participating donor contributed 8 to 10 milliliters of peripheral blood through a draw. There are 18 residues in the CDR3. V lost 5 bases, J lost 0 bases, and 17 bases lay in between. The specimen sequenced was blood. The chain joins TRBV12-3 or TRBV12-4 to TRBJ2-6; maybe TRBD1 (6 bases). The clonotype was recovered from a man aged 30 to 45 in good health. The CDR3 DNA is TGTGCCAGCAGTCCTCAGGGGTACCCTTCCTCTGGGGCCAACGTCCTGACTTTC. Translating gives CASSPQGYPSSGANVLTF.